This record looks at one TCR beta chain sequence and its context. This record belongs to a study of TIL therapy for anti-PD-1-resistant metastatic lung cancer. The overall study: Median patient age was approximately 58, ranging roughly 38-85 years.

The CDR3 loop spans 14 amino acids. CDR1 and CDR2 from the germline V gene are MNHNY and SVGAGI (reference sequence). Trimming cost V 6 bases and J 0 bases, with 9 bases left between them. This was the immunoSEQ v3 assay. Each library reached 2.1 million or so read pairs, or 5-6 million at deep level. Profiling relied on immunoSEQ multiplex PCR, and the TCRdb table lists in-frame clones only, not all of them. This table holds about 47,000 clones, about 86% found once. The time point is: pre-treatment sample, taken before nivolumab and TIL therapy. Adults with stage 4 NSCLC were enrolled in a phase I trial.

The clonotype was recovered from a person between 25 and 80 years old with non-small cell lung cancer. This chain links TRBV6-6 with TRBJ1-3, with D possibly matching TRBD1 (5 bases). The sample was blood, taken at baseline. The CDR3 loop is CASRRQSSGNTIYF. CDR3 bases: TGTGCCAGCAGGAGACAGAGCTCTGGAAACACCATATATTTT.